What follows are 30 T cell receptor beta chains derived from one specimen sequenced in a study of Graves' ophthalmopathy and Graves' hyperthyroidism. The authors amplified TCR beta CDR3 regions from RNA transcripts. After a first-round RT-PCR with HTBI primers, a second-round multiplex PCR was run. TCRdb independently ran MiXCR on the multiplex PCR reads; one entry per CDR3 protein. The sample consists of 350,000 to 450,000 distinct CDR3 sequences, 15% to 20% of them appearing once. Source material: peripheral blood. All receptors derive from a woman aged 18-29 years with Graves' ophthalmopathy.

This clonotype was detected many times. V gene TRBV29-1 combines with J gene TRBJ2-5; 10 nucleotides match TRBD2. Germline V lookup: CDR1 SQVTM, CDR2 ANQGSEA. The CDR3 loop spans 16 amino acids. Trimming cost V 4 bases and J 4 bases; bases outside gene matches: 12. The CDR3 DNA reads TGCAGCGTTGCAAGGGAACAGCGGGAGGGGCGAGAGACCCAGTACTTC. Translation: CSVAREQREGRETQYF. The whole variable domain, remainder taken from reference TRBV29-1 and TRBJ2-5, is SAVISQKPSRDICQRGTSLTIQCQVDSQVTMMFWYRQQPGQSLTLIATANQGSEATYESGFVIDKFPISRPNLTFSTLTVSNMSPEDSSIYLCSVAREQREGRETQYFGPGTRLLVL.

This clonotype was observed many times. The gene calls are TRBV29-1 and TRBJ2-7; tentatively, D is TRBD2 (6 bases). V lost 8 bases to trimming and J lost 2 bases, with 10 bases between them. This CDR3 contains 11 residues. Germline CDR1 SQVTM, CDR2 ANQGSEA. CDR3 protein: CSCSGAYEQYF. The CDR3 DNA reads TGCAGCTGCTCGGGAGCCTACGAGCAGTACTTC.

This clonotype has at least ten counts. V is TRBV6-2 or TRBV6-3 and J is TRBJ1-5; D perhaps matches TRBD1 (5 bases). Trimming took off 5 bases at V and 4 bases at J, with 6 bases between the two ends. Germline V CDR1 and CDR2: MNHEY, SVGEGT. This CDR3 has 12 residues. DNA for the CDR3: TGTGCCAGCAGTAGACAGAATCAGCCCCAGCATTTT. It codes for CASSRQNQPQHF.

The chain links TRBV27 to TRBJ1-6; D is uncertain. Germline CDR1 MNHEY, CDR2 SMNVEV (reference sequence). Between the trimmed V and J ends, which lost 4 bases and 13 bases, there was a span of 17 bases. The CDR3 runs 14 residues. The CDR3 DNA reads as TGTGCCAGCAGTTCCTCATCCCGTCGGGTTCCCCTCCACTTT. Protein product: CASSSSSRRVPLHF.

The sample holds many counts of this clonotype. CDR3 DNA: TGCAGTGCGTACTCTCTCTTGGGCGGGGACTTAACCTACGAGCAGTACTTC. Translating gives CSAYSLLGGDLTYEQYF. The chain is built from TRBV20-1 and TRBJ2-7; a weak D match, TRBD2 (6 bases). This CDR3 is 17 amino acids long. V lost 6 bases and J 2 bases, leaving 26 bases between the germline ends. Looked up from germline, CDR1 is DFQATT and CDR2 is SNEGSKA (reference sequence).

This clonotype was counted at least ten times. V usage is TRBV28 and J usage is TRBJ1-2; maybe TRBD1 (6 bases). CDR1 and CDR2 from the germline V gene are MDHEN and SYDVKM. Trimming took off 2 bases at V and 7 bases at J, with 14 bases between the two ends. The CDR3 has 14 residues. The CDR3 protein is CASSLTGVGGGYTF. CDR3 coding DNA: TGTGCCAGCAGTTTAACCGGTGTAGGGGGTGGCTACACCTTC.

This clonotype was seen repeatedly, ten times or more. This rearrangement joins TRBV6-5 to TRBJ1-2; 8 bases fit TRBD1. The germline CDR1 and CDR2 sequences are MNHEY and SVGAGI. With V trimmed by 6 bases and J by 4 bases, 7 bases remained unmatched. The CDR3 is 14 residues long. The CDR3, as DNA: TGTGCCAGCAGACCGACAGGGGTGGGCTATGGCTACACCTTC. Amino acid sequence: CASRPTGVGYGYTF.

This clonotype was seen ten or more times. In DNA, the CDR3 is TGTGCCAGCAGTCCCAGGGGGGCTATGAACACTGAAGCTTTCTTT. It codes for CASSPRGAMNTEAFF. This chain uses TRBV6-5 with TRBJ1-1; 7 nucleotides match TRBD1. Per germline, CDR1 MNHEY and CDR2 SVGAGI. The V segment lost 5 bases and the J segment 0 bases; nucleotides outside the gene matches: 6. The CDR3 has 15 residues.

This clonotype was detected many times. The chain employs TRBV16 and TRBJ1-1, with unresolved D. CDR3 length equals 17 residues. The germline gives CDR1 KGHSY, CDR2 FQNENV. V was pared by 1 base and J by 1 base, with 16 bases between. The CDR3 coding sequence is TGTGCCAGCAGCCAATTCCGGGTCTTTGGCCCGAACACTGAAGCTTTCTTT. Encoded protein: CASSQFRVFGPNTEAFF.

This clonotype was seen ten or more times. The genes are TRBV28 and TRBJ2-7, with D unresolved. V lost 3 bases, J lost 1 base, and 7 bases lay in between. The CDR3 sequence is 13 residues long. CDR1 is MDHEN, CDR2 SYDVKM, per germline. CDR3 nucleotide sequence: TGTGCCAGCAGTTTTCCCGGGTCCTACGAGCAGTACTTC. Encoded protein: CASSFPGSYEQYF.

This clonotype was observed at least ten times. The rearrangement joins TRBV20-1 to TRBJ2-7, with D hard to call. This CDR3 region has 12 residues. V gave up 5 bases and J gave up 6 bases, with 14 bases separating them. Germline V CDR1 and CDR2: DFQATT, SNEGSKA (reference sequence). In nucleotides, the CDR3 is TGCAGTGCTTCCGGGCCCTACGGCGAGCAGTACTTC. Protein product: CSASGPYGEQYF.

This clonotype was recorded at least ten times. This rearrangement joins TRBV7-9 to TRBJ1-1, with D tentatively TRBD1 (5 bases). The V end lost 0 bases, the J end lost 1 base, and 9 bases lay between the germline ends. CDR3 length equals 15 residues. Germline loops: CDR1 SEHNR, CDR2 FQNEAQ (reference sequence). The CDR3 nucleotides read TGTGCCAGCAGCTTAGCGGGACTGCAGAACACTGAAGCTTTCTTT. Translating gives CASSLAGLQNTEAFF.

The chain is built from TRBV20-1 and TRBJ2-7, with a weak D call TRBD2 (6 bases). Germline values: CDR1 DFQATT, CDR2 SNEGSKA (reference sequence). V lost 5 bases, J lost 2 bases, and 16 bases lay in between. This CDR3 has 14 residues. CDR3 nucleotides: TGCAGTGCTGAGGACGGCGGGATTACCTACGAGCAGTACTTC. Its protein is CSAEDGGITYEQYF.

The chain couples TRBV10-3 to TRBJ2-7; a possible D gene is TRBD2 (5 bases). The CDR3 sequence is 17 residues long. Trimming pared 4 bases from V and 1 base from J, leaving 20 bases between. Germline V CDR1 and CDR2: ENHRY, SYGVKD. CDR3 amino acids: CAISGGGSIKASYEQYF. As DNA, the CDR3 is TGTGCCATCAGTGGGGGTGGGAGCATAAAGGCATCCTACGAGCAGTACTTC.

This clonotype was counted many times. An end of the junction does not agree with germline; a read error may underlie this. The V gene is TRBV12-3 or TRBV12-4, the J gene TRBJ2-7; D is possibly TRBD2 (5 bases). CDR3 length: 14 amino acids. The CDR3 DNA reads as TGTGCCAACAGTTCCCGGGGTCCTGACTACGAGCAGTACTTC. Its protein is CANSSRGPDYEQYF.

This clonotype was counted only a few times. This may be a read error, as it is one base from a much larger clone. The rearrangement links TRBV7-2 to TRBJ1-5, with a tentative D call TRBD1 (6 bases). The CDR3 has 13 residues. Germline assignment: CDR1 SGHTA and CDR2 FQGNSA. The DNA for the CDR3 is TGTGCCAGCAGCTTAGAGGGGGACCAGCCCCGGCATTTT. Translation: CASSLEGDQPRHF.

This clonotype was recorded many times. The CDR3 coding sequence is TGTGCCAGCAGCCAAGATAATTCGGCGGGAGGGCCCCAAGAGACCCAGTACTTC. It is translated as CASSQDNSAGGPQETQYF. The V gene is TRBV4-2, the J gene TRBJ2-5, with 9 bases matching TRBD2. The V gene's germline CDR1 is LGHNA and CDR2 YNFKEQ. After removal of 0 bases from V and 1 base from J, the junction contained 9 bases not matched to a gene. This CDR3 comprises 18 residues.

This clonotype came up many times. This chain links TRBV16 with TRBJ2-7, with D possibly being TRBD2 (5 bases). Germline V gene data show CDR1 as KGHSY and CDR2 as FQNENV. V lost 0 bases and J 6 bases, leaving 12 bases between the germline ends. The CDR3 extends over 14 amino acids. The CDR3 DNA reads as TGTGCCAGCAGCCAATCTTCAGGAGGTGGCGAGCAGTACTTC. Translated, it gives CASSQSSGGGEQYF.

With regard to this clonotype: A much larger clone differs from this one at a single base, so this may be a read error. The V and J genes are TRBV3-1 and TRBJ2-4; weak D call: TRBD1 (6 bases). This CDR3 is built from 15 residues. The germline CDR1 and CDR2 sequences are LGHDT and YNNKEL (reference sequence). The CDR3 DNA is TGTGCCAGCAGCCGGACAGAGGGGGTCGAAAACATTCAGCACTTC. It specifies CASSRTEGVENIQHF.

The table lists this clonotype with many counts. DNA for the CDR3: TGCAGCGTTGAGGCCCGTCCCGGCTACACCTTC. Its translation is CSVEARPGYTF. The chain is built from TRBV29-1 and TRBJ1-2; D is unclear. Germline lookup yields CDR1 SQVTM and CDR2 ANQGSEA. V dropped 3 bases and J dropped 8 bases, with 10 bases sitting between them. This CDR3 is built from 11 residues.

This clonotype appeared many times. The chain is built from TRBV6-1 and TRBJ1-2; D possibly corresponds to TRBD1 (5 bases). The CDR3 is 14 amino acids. Germline CDR1 MNHNS, CDR2 SASEGT. V lost 6 bases, J lost 4 bases, and 15 bases lay in between. The CDR3 bases are TGTGCCAGCAGGAGGGCAAACAGGTCCTATGGCTACACCTTC. The encoded protein is CASRRANRSYGYTF.

This clonotype was seen repeatedly, ten times or more. The chain joins TRBV6-2 or TRBV6-3 to TRBJ2-7, with D perhaps TRBD2 (6 bases). The CDR3 sequence is 10 residues long. V lost 5 bases and J lost 7, with 6 bases in between. The germline gives CDR1 MNHEY, CDR2 SVGEGT. CDR3 amino acids: CASSAGEQYF. The CDR3 DNA sequence: TGTGCCAGCAGTGCGGGGGAGCAGTACTTC.

Many counts were recorded for this clonotype. CDR3 DNA: TGTGCCTGGATAGGGCCGGAAGCTTTCTTT. This encodes CAWIGPEAFF. V usage is TRBV30 and J usage is TRBJ1-1, with D unclear. Germline V lookup: CDR1 GTSNPN, CDR2 SVGIG (reference sequence). The CDR3 is made up of 10 amino acids. V was cut by 4 bases and J by 8 bases, with 8 bases left in between. The whole variable domain, filled in from reference TRBV30 and TRBJ1-1, reads SQTIHQWPATLVQPVGSPLSLECTVEGTSNPNLYWYRQAAGRGLQLLFYSVGIGQISSEVPQNLSASRPQDRQFILSSKKLLLSDSGFYLCAWIGPEAFFGQGTRLTVV.

This clonotype was observed at least ten times. The chain has TRBV28 and TRBJ2-7; a possible D gene is TRBD2 (5 bases). The V and J ends lost 2 bases and 2 bases respectively, with 10 bases between them. CDR3 size: 14 residues. CDR1 is MDHEN, CDR2 SYDVKM, per germline. The CDR3 loop reads CASSLVSGTYEQYF. DNA of the CDR3: TGTGCCAGCAGTTTAGTATCCGGGACCTACGAGCAGTACTTC.

This clonotype showed up many times. V gene TRBV6-2 or TRBV6-3 combines with J gene TRBJ2-7; TRBD2 agrees at 8 bases. The length of the CDR3 is 14 residues. Germline V CDR1 and CDR2: MNHEY, SVGEGT. Unmatched junction bases numbered 9, after V lost 8 bases and J lost 3 bases. The CDR3 spells CASGKSGGGYEQYF. CDR3 nucleotides: TGTGCCAGCGGTAAATCGGGGGGGGGCTACGAGCAGTACTTC.

The table lists this clonotype with many counts. The J gene is TRBJ2-5, the V gene TRBV11-2; 12 bases are a match to TRBD1. V lost 5 bases and J lost 5; bases outside the gene matches: 21. The length of the CDR3 is 20 residues. Germline CDR1 and CDR2: SGHAT and FQNNGV. CDR3 DNA: TGTGCCAGCAGCCCCAGCGTCCCGGGACAGGGGGCGTATCTGATGGAGACCCAGTACTTC. Residues: CASSPSVPGQGAYLMETQYF.

Many counts were recorded for this clonotype. The rearrangement links TRBV14 to TRBJ2-5, with no clear D. The CDR3 extends over 13 amino acids. CDR1 SGHDN and CDR2 FVKESK come from the germline V gene. The V and J ends lost 2 bases and 0 bases respectively, with 4 bases between them. As DNA, the CDR3 is TGTGCCAGCAGCCAATTGAACCAAGAGACCCAGTACTTC. Protein product: CASSQLNQETQYF.

In regard to this clonotype: A read error is possible here, since a much larger clone lies one base away. The CDR3 sequence is CSAKKPGGNVLTF. The CDR3 DNA sequence: TGCAGCGCCAAAAAACCTGGGGGCAACGTCCTGACTTTC. This chain links TRBV20-1 with TRBJ2-6; D may be TRBD1 or TRBD2 (5 bases each). CDR3 length: 13 amino acids. CDR1 and CDR2 (germline): DFQATT, SNEGSKA (reference sequence).

This clonotype was counted ten times or more. V and J are TRBV6-5 and TRBJ1-1, with D possibly matching TRBD1 (5 bases). Trimming removed 6 bases at V and 1 base at J, with 12 bases between. Per the germline V gene, CDR1 is MNHEY and CDR2 is SVGAGI. The CDR3 has 14 residues. This chain's CDR3 is CASSSGGANTEAFF. The DNA of the CDR3 is TGTGCCAGCAGCTCAGGAGGGGCGAACACTGAAGCTTTCTTT.

This rearrangement joins TRBV12-3 or TRBV12-4 to TRBJ1-5; D perhaps matches TRBD1 (6 bases). V lost 5 bases, J lost 7 bases, and 12 bases lay in between. This CDR3 spans 13 amino acids. The CDR3 region is CASSTPGAQPQHF. The DNA of the CDR3 is TGTGCCAGCAGTACCCCGGGGGCGCAGCCCCAGCATTTT.